Below, 20 T cell receptor beta chains from the same sample are listed, as sequenced in a study of blood T cell repertoires in COVID-19. Generated by immunoSEQ multiplex PCR, the TCRdb table keeps only in-frame clones and is missing some. The sample carries about 440,000 clones, around 91% recorded once. The sequenced sample consisted of PBMCs or T cells enriched from blood (not recorded which). The receptors originated from a man aged 18 to 29 who had recovered from COVID-19.

The J gene is TRBJ1-6, the V gene TRBV2; D possibly corresponds to TRBD1 (6 bases). Trimming took 0 bases from V and 6 from J, leaving 15 bases between them. The V gene's germline CDR1 is SNHLY and CDR2 FYNNEI. The CDR3 consists of 17 residues. The CDR3 nucleotides read TGTGCCAGCAGTGAAGCGCGGGGGCGCGACCTTAATTCACCCCTCCACTTT. This gives the protein CASSEARGRDLNSPLHF.

The genes are TRBV3-1 (or the pseudogene TRBV3-2) and TRBJ2-1, with D maybe TRBD2 (5 bases). Germline values: CDR1 LGHDT, CDR2 YNNKEL (reference sequence). The CDR3 contains 15 residues. V lost 0 bases and J 4 bases, leaving 10 bases between the germline ends. The CDR3 DNA reads TGTGCCAGCAGCCAAGATGGTCTAGCTTACAATGAGCAGTTCTTC. Its protein product is CASSQDGLAYNEQFF.

This chain connects TRBV6-1 to TRBJ1-5, with D perhaps TRBD1 (5 bases). V lost 3 bases and J lost 4, with 13 bases in between. The germline CDR1 and CDR2 sequences are MNHNS and SASEGT. The CDR3 contains 15 residues. As DNA, the CDR3 is TGTGCCAGCAGTGACCAGGGAAGAGTGAATCAGCCCCAGCATTTT. Translation gives CASSDQGRVNQPQHF.

The CDR3 spells CASSFRTSGGDGPDTQYF. In DNA form, the CDR3 reads TGTGCCAGCAGCTTCCGGACTAGCGGGGGGGATGGCCCAGATACGCAGTATTTT. The chain couples TRBV7-9 to TRBJ2-3; 15 bases map to TRBD2. Germline V gene data show CDR1 as SEHNR and CDR2 as FQNEAQ (reference sequence). The CDR3 is made up of 18 amino acids. V was clipped by 3 bases and J by 4 bases; unmatched bases: 8. The variable domain in full, completed from reference TRBV7-9 and TRBJ2-3, reads DTGVSQNPRHKITKRGQNVTFRCDPISEHNRLYWYRQTLGQGPEFLTYFQNEAQLEKSRLLSDRFSAERPKGSFSTLEIQRTEQGDSAMYLCASSFRTSGGDGPDTQYFGPGTRLTVL.

V gene TRBV2 combines with J gene TRBJ1-1, with no clear D. CDR3 length equals 11 residues. The germline V gene encodes CDR1 SNHLY and CDR2 FYNNEI. V was pared by 7 bases and J by 10 bases, with 13 bases between. The CDR3 DNA is TGTGCCAGCATTCAGGAAAACGGAGCTTTCTTT. Residues: CASIQENGAFF.

The CDR3, as DNA: TGCGCCAGCAGTCGCGGGATTCAAGAGACCCAGTACTTC. Protein: CASSRGIQETQYF. This sequence joins TRBV5-1 and TRBJ2-5, with D possibly matching TRBD2 (6 bases). Trimming shortened V by 5 bases and J by 2 bases, and 10 bases separated the two germline ends. This CDR3 has 13 residues. The V gene's germline CDR1 is SGHRS and CDR2 YFSETQ.

The chain couples TRBV10-3 to TRBJ1-1; TRBD1 agrees at 7 bases. V was clipped by 5 bases and J by 9 bases; unmatched bases: 12. The CDR3 is 14 amino acids. Per germline, CDR1 ENHRY and CDR2 SYGVKD. The CDR3 region is CAISFSMTGSKAFF. DNA of the CDR3: TGTGCCATCAGTTTTAGCATGACAGGGTCAAAAGCTTTCTTT.

The chain couples TRBV27 to TRBJ1-5; D unresolved. The CDR3 spans 13 residues. V was trimmed by 5 bases and J by 7 bases, leaving 12 bases between them. Germline V CDR1 and CDR2: MNHEY, SMNVEV (reference sequence). This CDR3 reads CASSPNSLQPQHF. In DNA, the CDR3 is TGTGCCAGCAGTCCCAATAGCCTGCAGCCCCAGCATTTT.

The chain recombines TRBV4-1 with TRBJ2-3; 9 bases match TRBD2. Trimming took 4 bases from V and 4 from J; bases not matched to a gene: 3. The germline V gene has CDR1 MGHRA and CDR2 YSYEKL. The CDR3 sequence is 14 residues long. The CDR3 is CASSPRTSADTQYF. DNA of the CDR3: TGCGCCAGCAGCCCCCGGACTAGCGCAGATACGCAGTATTTT.

The V and J genes are TRBV10-3 and TRBJ1-2; D remains unclear. This CDR3 spans 13 amino acids. Deletions cut 2 bases from V and 6 bases from J, with 10 bases between. Germline-derived CDR1 and CDR2 are ENHRY and SYGVKD. DNA of the CDR3: TGTGCCATCAGTGAGCCCACTAGAAATGGCTACACCTTC. Protein product: CAISEPTRNGYTF.

The V and J genes are TRBV13 and TRBJ1-1, with TRBD1 as a possible D gene (6 bases). V lost 0 bases, J lost 1 base, and 9 bases lay in between. Per the germline V gene, CDR1 is PRHDT and CDR2 is FYEKMQ (reference sequence). CDR3 size: 15 residues. The CDR3 reads CASSLGATGNTEAFF. DNA of the CDR3: TGTGCCAGCAGCTTAGGCGCGACAGGGAACACTGAAGCTTTCTTT. The whole variable domain, remainder taken from reference TRBV13 and TRBJ1-1, is AAGVIQSPRHLIKEKRETATLKCYPIPRHDTVYWYQQGPGQDPQFLISFYEKMQSDKGSIPDRFSAQQFSDYHSELNMSSLELGDSALYFCASSLGATGNTEAFFGQGTRLTVV.

A single count supports this clone. The J gene is TRBJ2-7, the V gene TRBV15, with 10 bases fitting TRBD1. This CDR3 is built from 18 residues. Germline V CDR1 and CDR2: LNHNV, YYDKDF (reference sequence). The J segment lost 4 bases and the V segment lost 0 bases, leaving 12 bases of the junction unmatched. The CDR3 protein is CATSRDYIGQGGKYEQYF. The CDR3 DNA sequence: TGTGCCACCAGCAGAGATTATATCGGACAGGGGGGAAAATACGAGCAGTACTTC.

The chain links TRBV7-3 to TRBJ1-2; unclear D gene. CDR1 SGHTA and CDR2 FQGTGA come from the germline V gene. The CDR3 contains 15 residues. V was cut by 6 bases and J by 4 bases, with 18 bases left in between. This CDR3 reads CASSPRSGGVYGYTF. The CDR3 nucleotides are TGTGCCAGCAGTCCAAGGTCAGGAGGTGTCTATGGCTACACCTTC.

The rearrangement joins TRBV18 to TRBJ2-3; tentative D call: TRBD2 (6 bases). The CDR3 is 15 amino acids. Deletions cut 3 bases from V and 2 bases from J, with 12 bases between. Germline V gene sequence: CDR1 KGHSH, CDR2 LQKENI. CDR3 amino acids: CASSPLRGNTDTQYF. CDR3 sequence (DNA): TGTGCCAGCTCACCGCTGCGGGGAAACACAGATACGCAGTATTTT.

This chain joins TRBV27 and TRBJ2-1; 12 bases are shared with TRBD1. This CDR3 is built from 16 residues. The V segment lost 5 bases and the J segment 7 bases; nucleotides outside the gene matches: 9. The germline V gene encodes CDR1 MNHEY and CDR2 SMNVEV (reference sequence). CDR3 in amino acids: CASSGGGTGGLNEQFF. In nucleotides, the CDR3 is TGTGCCAGCAGTGGCGGGGGGACAGGGGGCTTGAATGAGCAGTTCTTC.

The genes are TRBV18 and TRBJ2-7; D is perhaps TRBD1 (6 bases). The germline V gene has CDR1 KGHSH and CDR2 LQKENI. Trimming pared 3 bases from V and 1 base from J, leaving 10 bases between. This CDR3 region has 14 residues. Here the CDR3 DNA reads TGTGCCAGCTCACCCCAGACAGGTTCCTACGAGCAGTACTTC. It codes for CASSPQTGSYEQYF.

This sequence joins TRBV5-4 and TRBJ1-3; D unresolved. CDR1 and CDR2 from the germline V gene are SGHNT and YYREEE (reference sequence). This CDR3 contains 15 residues. V was cut by 2 bases and J by 0 bases, with 9 bases left in between. The CDR3 DNA is TGTGCCAGCAGCTTTTTCGGCGGCTCTGGAAACACCATATATTTT. Translated, it gives CASSFFGGSGNTIYF.

On this clone: The sample holds other DNA sequences that translate to the same CDR3. The rearrangement joins TRBV2 to TRBJ1-2, with 7 bases fitting TRBD1. J was trimmed by 1 base and V by 5 bases; bases with no gene match: 1. Germline CDR1 is SNHLY and CDR2 is FYNNEI. The CDR3 is 13 residues long. The CDR3 coding sequence is TGTGCCAGCAGTCGACAGGGTAACTATGGCTACACCTTC. It encodes CASSRQGNYGYTF.

The chain couples TRBV6-2 or TRBV6-3 to TRBJ2-2, with D tentatively TRBD2 (5 bases). This CDR3 is built from 13 residues. Germline assignment: CDR1 MNHEY and CDR2 SVGEGT. The V end was cut by 6 bases, the J end by 6 bases, with 11 bases between. CDR3 nucleotide sequence: TGTGCCAGCAGCCTCGACGGGGCCGGGGAGCTGTTTTTT. The encoded protein is CASSLDGAGELFF.

The chain joins TRBV5-6 to TRBJ2-2; TRBD2 agrees at 8 bases. Trimming removed 4 bases from V and 7 bases from J; junction bases left unmatched: 12. Germline loops: CDR1 SGHDT, CDR2 YYEEEE. The CDR3 contains 16 residues. Written as DNA, the CDR3 is TGTGCCAGCAGCGCCAGCGGGAGTGGGGTTTACGGGGAGCTGTTTTTT. It is translated as CASSASGSGVYGELFF. The variable domain in full, completed from reference TRBV5-6 and TRBJ2-2, reads DAGVTQSPTHLIKTRGQQVTLRCSPKSGHDTVSWYQQALGQGPQFIFQYYEEEERQRGNFPDRFSGHQFPNYSSELNVNALLLGDSALYLCASSASGSGVYGELFFGEGSRLTVL.